In its sample, the clone carrying this T cell receptor beta chain was seen a few times. Its antigen is still unknown. The data stem from a study of cytomegalovirus exposure and HLA in healthy donors. Study conclusions and caveats: Later analysis suggested links between common viral pathogens and several top significant clusters.

60 Vbeta and 13 Jbeta primers were used in PCR. Measured with immunoSEQ multiplex PCR; TCRdb has only the in-frame clones, and not every one. The profile covers 60,000 to 80,000 clones, with 60% to 65% appearing a single time and roughly 2.8% taken by the ten largest. V lost 0 bases and J lost 0; bases outside the gene matches: 13. Germline V gene sequence: CDR1 LNHNV, CDR2 YYDKDF (reference sequence). The CDR3 runs 19 residues. The chain uses TRBV15 and TRBJ2-7; 8 bases match TRBD1. The sequence was obtained from a man aged 25-45 years in good health and CMV-seronegative. The sequencing input was PBMCs. The CDR3 sequence is CATSRDTSGWDRTSYEQYF. The CDR3 nucleotides are TGTGCCACCAGCAGAGATACCTCGGGGTGGGACAGGACCTCCTACGAGCAGTACTTC.